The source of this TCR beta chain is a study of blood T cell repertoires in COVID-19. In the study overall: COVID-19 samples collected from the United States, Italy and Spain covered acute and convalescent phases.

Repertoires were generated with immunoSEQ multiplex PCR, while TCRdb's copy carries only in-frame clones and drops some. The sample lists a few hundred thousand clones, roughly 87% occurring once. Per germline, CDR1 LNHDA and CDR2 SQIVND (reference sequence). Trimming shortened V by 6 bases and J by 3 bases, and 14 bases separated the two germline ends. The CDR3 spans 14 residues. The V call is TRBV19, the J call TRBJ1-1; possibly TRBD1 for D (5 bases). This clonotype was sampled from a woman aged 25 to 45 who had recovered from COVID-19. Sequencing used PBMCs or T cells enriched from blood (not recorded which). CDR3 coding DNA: TGTGCCAGTAGGCCCGGAGGGGTGGACACTGAAGCTTTCTTT. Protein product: CASRPGGVDTEAFF.